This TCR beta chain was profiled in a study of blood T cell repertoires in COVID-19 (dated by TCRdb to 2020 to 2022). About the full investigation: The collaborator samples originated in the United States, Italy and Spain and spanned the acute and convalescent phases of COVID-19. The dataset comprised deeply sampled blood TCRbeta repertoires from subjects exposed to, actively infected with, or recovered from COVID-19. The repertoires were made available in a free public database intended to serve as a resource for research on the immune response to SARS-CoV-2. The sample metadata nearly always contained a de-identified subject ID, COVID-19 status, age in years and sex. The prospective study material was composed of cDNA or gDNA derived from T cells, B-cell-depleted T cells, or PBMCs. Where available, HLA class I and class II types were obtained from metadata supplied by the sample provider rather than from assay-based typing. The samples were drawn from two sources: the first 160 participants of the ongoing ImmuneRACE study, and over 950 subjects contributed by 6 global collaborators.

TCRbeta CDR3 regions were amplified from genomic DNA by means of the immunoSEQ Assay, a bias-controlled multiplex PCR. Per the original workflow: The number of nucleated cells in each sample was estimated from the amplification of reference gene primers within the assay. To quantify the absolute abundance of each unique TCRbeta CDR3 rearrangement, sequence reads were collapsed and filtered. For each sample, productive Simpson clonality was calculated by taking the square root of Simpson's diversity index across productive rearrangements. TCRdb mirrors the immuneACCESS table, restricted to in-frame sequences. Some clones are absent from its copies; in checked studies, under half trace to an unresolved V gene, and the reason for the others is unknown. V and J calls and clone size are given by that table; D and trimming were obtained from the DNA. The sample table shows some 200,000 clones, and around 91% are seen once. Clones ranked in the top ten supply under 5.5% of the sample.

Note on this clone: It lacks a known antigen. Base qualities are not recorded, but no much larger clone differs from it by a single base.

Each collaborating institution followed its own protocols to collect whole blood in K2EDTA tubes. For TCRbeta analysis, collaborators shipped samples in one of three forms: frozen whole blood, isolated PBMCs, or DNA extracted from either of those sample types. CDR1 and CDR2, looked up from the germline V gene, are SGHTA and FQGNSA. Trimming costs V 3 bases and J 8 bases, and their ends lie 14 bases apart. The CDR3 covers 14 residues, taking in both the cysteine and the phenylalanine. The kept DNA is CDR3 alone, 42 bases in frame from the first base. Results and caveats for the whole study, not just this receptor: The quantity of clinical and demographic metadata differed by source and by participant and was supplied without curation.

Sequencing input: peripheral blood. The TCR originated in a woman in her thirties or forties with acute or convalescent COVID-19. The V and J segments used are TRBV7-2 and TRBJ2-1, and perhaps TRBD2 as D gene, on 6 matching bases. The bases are TGTGCCAGCAGCTTTAGCGGAGGTCGGGATGAGCAGTTCTTC. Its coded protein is CASSFSGGRDEQFF.